The 13 T cell receptor beta chains reported below all come from one sample, sequenced in a study of T cell responses to AZD1222 COVID-19 vaccine. Assay: immunoSEQ multiplex PCR; the TCRdb copy retains only in-frame clones and omits some. Found here are just under 150,000 clones, approximately 86% of them singletons; the top ten hold 5.4%. Sequences were derived from peripheral blood, sampled 28 days after the second dose of the MenACWY control vaccine. Receptors were obtained from an adult who received the MenACWY meningococcal vaccine as a control.

The chain couples TRBV5-4 to TRBJ2-3; D is ambiguous. V lost 3 bases to trimming and J lost 2 bases, with 7 bases between them. This CDR3 is 13 amino acids long. Germline V CDR1 and CDR2: SGHNT, YYREEE (reference sequence). CDR3 amino acids: CASSSVFTDTQYF. CDR3 bases: TGTGCCAGCAGCTCCGTGTTCACAGATACGCAGTATTTT.

This sequence joins TRBV2 and TRBJ1-1; no clear D. V shed 4 bases and J shed 8 bases, with 11 bases lying between them. Germline loops: CDR1 SNHLY, CDR2 FYNNEI. CDR3 length: 12 residues. The CDR3 DNA reads TGTGCCAGCAGTGTTGGAGGGCGGGAAGCTTTCTTT. Translation: CASSVGGREAFF.

This rearrangement joins TRBV11-2 to TRBJ1-6; no reliable D call. The germline V gene encodes CDR1 SGHAT and CDR2 FQNNGV. V dropped 5 bases and J dropped 11 bases, with 16 bases sitting between them. The CDR3 consists of 14 residues. DNA of the CDR3: TGTGCCAGCAGCCATCCTCAGTCGGGAGCACCCCTCCACTTT. Its protein product is CASSHPQSGAPLHF.

This sequence joins TRBV4-2 and TRBJ1-2; 8 bases line up with TRBD1. The length of the CDR3 is 16 residues. V lost 4 bases to trimming and J lost 4 bases; unmatched junction nucleotides: 11. CDR1 is LGHNA and CDR2 is YNFKEQ in the germline V gene. This CDR3 is CASSPGQGADGYGYTF. For the CDR3, the DNA is TGTGCCAGCAGCCCCGGGCAGGGGGCGGATGGCTATGGCTACACCTTC.

The chain combines TRBV29-1 with TRBJ1-6, with 7 bases identical to TRBD1. This CDR3 comprises 14 residues. The germline V gene has CDR1 SQVTM and CDR2 ANQGSEA. V lost 4 bases to trimming and J lost 7 bases; unmatched junction nucleotides: 7. The CDR3 sequence: CSVAEDRDNSPLHF. Here the CDR3 DNA reads TGCAGCGTTGCCGAAGACAGGGACAATTCACCCCTCCACTTT. Combining the CDR3 with reference TRBV29-1 and TRBJ1-6 gives the whole variable domain SAVISQKPSRDICQRGTSLTIQCQVDSQVTMMFWYRQQPGQSLTLIATANQGSEATYESGFVIDKFPISRPNLTFSTLTVSNMSPEDSSIYLCSVAEDRDNSPLHFGNGTRLTVT.

The CDR3 DNA reads as TGTGCCACCAGCAGAGCCCCGGACAGGGCTGGAAACACCATATATTTT. It encodes CATSRAPDRAGNTIYF. The chain carries TRBV15 and TRBJ1-3; 8 nucleotides match TRBD1. The junction had 4 bases not matched to a gene; V was cut back by 1 base and J by 2 bases. The CDR3 spans 16 residues. CDR1 is LNHNV, CDR2 YYDKDF, per germline (reference sequence). Using reference TRBV15 and TRBJ1-3 for the parts outside the CDR3, the full variable domain is DAMVIQNPRYQVTQFGKPVTLSCSQTLNHNVMYWYQQKSSQAPKLLFHYYDKDFNNEADTPDNFQSRRPNTSFCFLDIRSPGLGDTAMYLCATSRAPDRAGNTIYFGEGSWLTVV.

This sequence joins TRBV5-1 and TRBJ1-2, with D uncertain. V was cut by 1 base and J by 5 bases, with 9 bases left in between. The CDR3 is 13 amino acids. The germline V gene has CDR1 SGHRS and CDR2 YFSETQ. CDR3 nucleotides: TGCGCCAGCAGCTTGAAAAGGGATTATGGCTACACCTTC. Protein: CASSLKRDYGYTF.

This clone was seen just once. The genes are TRBV5-1 and TRBJ1-2, with D perhaps matching TRBD1 (6 bases). Germline V gene sequence: CDR1 SGHRS, CDR2 YFSETQ. This CDR3 spans 14 amino acids. The V end lost 1 base, the J end lost 6 bases, and 13 bases lay between the germline ends. The CDR3 spells CASSLLGARDGYTF. CDR3 bases: TGCGCCAGCAGCTTGCTGGGGGCGCGGGATGGCTACACCTTC.

The chain couples TRBV19 to TRBJ2-7; 11 bases map to TRBD1. The CDR3 consists of 16 residues. Trimming removed 3 bases from V and 3 bases from J; junction bases left unmatched: 7. Germline lookup yields CDR1 LNHDA and CDR2 SQIVND (reference sequence). The CDR3 protein is CASSIPRDRGNYEQYF. CDR3 nucleotide sequence: TGTGCCAGTAGTATTCCCCGGGACAGGGGGAACTACGAGCAGTACTTC.

The chain combines TRBV6-5 with TRBJ2-7, with TRBD1 matching over 9 bases. This CDR3 region has 13 residues. The J segment lost 3 bases and the V segment lost 6 bases, leaving 3 bases of the junction unmatched. Germline V gene lookup returns CDR1 MNHEY and CDR2 SVGAGI. The CDR3 DNA reads TGTGCCAGCAGGGGACAGGGAGGCTACGAGCAGTACTTC. Encoded protein: CASRGQGGYEQYF.

The V call is TRBV29-1, the J call TRBJ1-2; D might be TRBD1 (5 bases). Germline loops: CDR1 SQVTM, CDR2 ANQGSEA. Trimming removed 3 bases from V and 8 bases from J, with 10 bases in between. CDR3 length: 11 residues. DNA for the CDR3: TGCAGCGTTGATGGGCAGGGAGGCTACACCTTC. It is translated as CSVDGQGGYTF.

This chain uses TRBV5-8 with TRBJ2-5; the D is unclear. Trimming left V 0 bases short and J 4 bases short, with 7 bases between. The CDR3 is 13 amino acids. Germline V lookup: CDR1 SGHTS, CDR2 YDEGEE. Here the CDR3 DNA reads TGTGCCAGCAGCTTGGACCAGCCAGAGACCCAGTACTTC. This translates into CASSLDQPETQYF.

This chain joins TRBV5-1 and TRBJ2-3; D gene unclear. The germline V gene has CDR1 SGHRS and CDR2 YFSETQ. V dropped 3 bases and J dropped 6 bases, with 11 bases sitting between them. The CDR3 sequence is 13 residues long. The CDR3 sequence: CASSSAVADTQYF. CDR3 bases: TGCGCCAGCAGCTCAGCCGTGGCGGATACGCAGTATTTT.